These 11 T cell receptor beta chains were sequenced from one sample in a study of blood T cell repertoires in COVID-19. Sequencing used immunoSEQ multiplex PCR; TCRdb keeps in-frame clones, though not all of them. The sample lists fewer than 250,000 clones, 80% to 90% occurring once. The source material was peripheral blood. The source of these receptors is a man in his fifties with COVID-19, enrolled during active disease.

The V and J genes are TRBV15 and TRBJ2-1; 8 bases map to TRBD2. This CDR3 spans 15 amino acids. CDR1 is LNHNV, CDR2 YYDKDF, per germline (reference sequence). The junction had 9 bases not matched to a gene; V was cut back by 1 base and J by 10 bases. The CDR3 protein is CATSRGSTGGDEQFF. The CDR3 coding sequence is TGTGCCACCAGCAGAGGCAGCACGGGAGGGGACGAGCAGTTCTTC.

The chain is built from TRBV30 and TRBJ2-5; 7 bases are shared with TRBD2. Germline-derived CDR1 and CDR2 are GTSNPN and SVGIG (reference sequence). The V gene end was trimmed by 2 bases and the J gene end by 2 bases; junction bases not matched to a gene: 5. CDR3 size: 14 residues. CDR3 in DNA: TGTGCCTGGAGTCCGGGACTACTACAAGAGACCCAGTACTTC. As protein: CAWSPGLLQETQYF.

The rearrangement joins TRBV20-1 to TRBJ2-5; possibly TRBD1 for D (5 bases). Germline V gene lookup returns CDR1 DFQATT and CDR2 SNEGSKA (reference sequence). The V end was cut by 6 bases, the J end by 4 bases, with 9 bases between. This CDR3 has 11 amino acids. Here the CDR3 DNA reads TGCAGTGCCAGGGTTTCAGAGACCCAGTACTTC. It codes for CSARVSETQYF.

V and J are TRBV5-6 and TRBJ1-1; 10 bases are shared with TRBD1. Germline V gives CDR1 SGHDT, CDR2 YYEEEE. V lost 4 bases and J lost 3; bases outside the gene matches: 9. The CDR3 is 16 residues long. The CDR3 DNA reads as TGTGCCAGCAGCCCAACGACAGGGGGCTTTTACACTGAAGCTTTCTTT. Amino acids: CASSPTTGGFYTEAFF. The full variable domain, in which reference TRBV5-6 and TRBJ1-1 provide the parts outside the CDR3, is DAGVTQSPTHLIKTRGQQVTLRCSPKSGHDTVSWYQQALGQGPQFIFQYYEEEERQRGNFPDRFSGHQFPNYSSELNVNALLLGDSALYLCASSPTTGGFYTEAFFGQGTRLTVV.

J is TRBJ1-2 and V is TRBV5-1; 7 bases are a match to TRBD1. Germline lookup yields CDR1 SGHRS and CDR2 YFSETQ. This CDR3 is 13 amino acids long. V dropped 4 bases and J dropped 4; count of bases not matched to a gene: 4. The CDR3 region has the DNA TGCGCCAGCAGCGCAGACAGGGCCTATGGCTACACCTTC. Its protein is CASSADRAYGYTF.

In this sample, this clone turned up once. The chain uses TRBV5-6 and TRBJ1-5; the match to TRBD1 covers 8 bases. The V segment lost 3 bases and the J segment 6 bases; nucleotides outside the gene matches: 8. Germline V gene lookup returns CDR1 SGHDT and CDR2 YYEEEE. The CDR3 covers 15 residues. In nucleotides, the CDR3 is TGTGCCAGCAGCTCCACAGGGGGAGCGTTTCAGCCCCAGCATTTT. It translates to CASSSTGGAFQPQHF.

V is TRBV10-3 and J is TRBJ2-3; 10 bases fit TRBD1. With 6 bases clipped from V and 0 bases from J, the junction kept 9 bases outside the gene matches. CDR1 and CDR2 (germline): ENHRY, SYGVKD. This CDR3 spans 17 amino acids. For the CDR3, the DNA is TGTGCCATCAGATCCGGGACAGGGGTTTCTAGCACAGATACGCAGTATTTT. Protein product: CAIRSGTGVSSTDTQYF.

The chain combines TRBV3-1 (or the pseudogene TRBV3-2) with TRBJ2-1, with 10 positions matching TRBD2. This CDR3 is built from 18 residues. The V and J ends lost 4 bases and 3 bases, in that order; junction bases with no gene match: 12. The germline V gene encodes CDR1 LGHDT and CDR2 YNNKEL (reference sequence). The CDR3 protein is CASSPTKRTSGNYNEQFF. CDR3 nucleotide sequence: TGTGCCAGCAGCCCCACCAAGAGGACTAGCGGAAACTACAATGAGCAGTTCTTC.

The chain uses TRBV2 and TRBJ2-3; 12 bases agree with TRBD1. The CDR3 is 17 residues long. V lost 5 bases and J lost 5; bases outside the gene matches: 11. Germline assignment: CDR1 SNHLY and CDR2 FYNNEI. The CDR3 reads CASSTPRDRGLQDTQYF. CDR3 bases: TGTGCCAGCAGTACCCCCCGGGACAGGGGGCTTCAAGATACGCAGTATTTT.

The V call is TRBV28, the J call TRBJ2-2; 7 bases map to TRBD2. The germline gives CDR1 MDHEN, CDR2 SYDVKM. The J segment lost 7 bases and the V segment lost 11 bases, leaving 10 bases of the junction unmatched. The CDR3 length is 13 residues. The chain's CDR3 is CASSGPSDGELFF. The CDR3, as DNA: TGTGCCTCTAGCGGCCCTTCAGACGGGGAGCTGTTTTTT.

The J gene is TRBJ2-7, the V gene TRBV19; TRBD2 matches 8 bases. Germline values: CDR1 LNHDA, CDR2 SQIVND (reference sequence). Trimming at V came to 0 bases and at J to 3 bases, leaving 4 bases not matched to a gene. The CDR3 covers 15 residues. This CDR3 reads CASSIEEGLDYEQYF. DNA for the CDR3: TGTGCCAGTAGTATAGAGGAGGGACTAGACTACGAGCAGTACTTC.